This T cell receptor (beta chain) was found in a study of cytomegalovirus exposure and HLA in healthy donors (dated by TCRdb to 2016 to 2017). Concerning the study at large: An earlier analysis of roughly 610 of the donors reported about 260 Gb of sequence data and 95 million to 130 million unique TCR beta sequences obtained from around 170 million T cells. Of the approximately 400 genotyped donors, 75% to 85% were placed in the genetic ancestry cluster associated with self-reported Caucasian donors. Several DR-DQ haplotypes were handled as single units for association and clustering, since linkage in the cohort was strong. An earlier analysis of approximately 630 of the donors applied high-throughput TCR beta sequencing to assess whether each TCR beta V gene segment acted as functional or pseudogenic. The number of typed donors differed by locus: 629-630 for A, B, C, DRB1 and DQB1; roughly 510 for DQA1; 606 for DPA1; and roughly 490 for DPB1. To predict cytomegalovirus infection status, the study brought together high-throughput TCR immunosequencing, statistical association of individual TCRs with disease status, and machine learning. Donor age, sex, ethnicity and CMV serostatus were compiled together with the repertoire data. On average, roughly 240,000 unique TCR beta nucleotide sequences were sequenced per donor among 300 to 500 genotyped donors of the cohort, with roughly 18% of those sequences being non-productive. HLA typing included class I and class II loci at four-digit resolution. All discovery cohort repertoires had been generated using a single sequencing platform. A later analysis re-examined previously published TCR beta repertoires from just over 650 donors and added high-resolution HLA genotyping to investigate patterns of TCR occurrence. The study aimed to test whether cataloging public T cell receptors could reveal signatures of past pathogen exposure. A separate validation cohort of roughly 130 different subjects was used in addition to the 666-subject first cohort. A later genetic analysis took genome-wide SNP genotypes for about three fifths of the roughly 700 donors and used that subset as a discovery cohort. In the later analysis, no new phenotypic data were used to find candidate immune exposures; instead, reliance was placed on TCR beta sequences and their occurrence across donors. The study used immunosequencing to profile the T cell repertoires of approximately 690 subjects and linked those repertoires to cytomegalovirus serostatus. An early release covering more than 500 HLA-typed donors comprised 300 to 350 gigabases of sequencing data and around 80 million unique TCR sequences.

To note about this clone: No cognate antigen has been identified for it. No quality values exist for individual bases; no much larger clone is one base distant.

The cohort consisted of 650 to 700 healthy bone marrow donors. At the time of sampling, all cohort members were nominally healthy, though unrecorded immune exposures were likely present. The donor tested CMV seronegative, placing the donor among the 352 seronegative members of the cohort. A peripheral blood sample was collected from each donor, and TCR beta sequencing was performed on peripheral blood mononuclear cells. Genomic DNA was extracted from the blood cell samples with the Qiagen DNeasy Blood Extraction Kit. Broader findings and caveats from the paper: CMV serostatus was the only immune exposure information available for the cohort. In a later analysis, some 18,000 TCR beta sequences were associated with specific HLA alleles at a false discovery rate of 0.05. Most CMV-associated TCR beta chains appeared to be HLA-restricted in a later analysis, and the HLA associations seemed to be driven largely by CMV exposure. When HLA alleles, especially DR and DQ, strongly co-occurred, attributing TCR associations to individual alleles was difficult. HLA typing was unavailable for some donors at each locus, so association tests used only the typed subset. In a later analysis, HLA-associated TCR beta chains showed more clonal expansion and lower generation probabilities than non-associated chains that were equally common. Roughly uniform sequencing depth across donors was assumed in presence/absence analyses, although this assumption may not hold. In vitro tests confirmed that three of the cytomegalovirus-associated TCR beta chains recognize cytomegalovirus antigens. A total of 164 TCR beta chains were listed by the study as associated with cytomegalovirus. Because counts were too low, 15 to 20 rarely observed V segments, including chromosome 9 orphons, were excluded from the earlier analysis of 587 of the donors. In an earlier analysis of more than 450 of the donors, most TCR beta V segments were observed in productive rearrangements about 90% or about 30% of the time, broadly matching IMGT annotations. Some IMGT-functional V segments, including TRBV6-2 and TRBV6-3, could not be told apart with the 87-base-pair reads, so those segments were excluded. A further reported finding was that TCR beta sequences accurately predicted the HLA-A and HLA-B alleles for most subjects in the first cohort. According to a later analysis, parvovirus B19, influenza, CMV and Epstein-Barr virus appeared linked to several top co-occurrence clusters. The classifier was reported to diagnose cytomegalovirus status with high specificity and sensitivity in both the original cohort and the validation cohort. Linkage disequilibrium might explain the correlated functional status among segregating V segments, but an unknown experimental factor could not be ruled out. Most TCR sequences were observed very rarely across donors, whereas some public TCRs were present in many individuals. Compared with the roughly 670-donor mean, donors in an Asian-associated ancestry cluster had fewer N-insertions in productive TCRs, according to a later genetic analysis. A later genetic analysis associated a missense DCLRE1C variant with V-gene and J-gene trimming of TCR beta chains, and an independent cohort replicated the association. The cohort was sequenced for TCR beta chains only, and without alpha or paired-chain data the features that could be detected were limited. In a later analysis, the rate of TCR association differed among HLA loci, with DRB1 alleles having the most associated TCRs and HLA-C alleles having the fewest. A cluster of highly shared sequence variants was judged likely to represent a technical artifact of the sequencing pipeline. According to the authors, the approach could potentially be generalized to other disease states and immunological phenotypes.

Libraries were prepared through the immunoSEQ multiplex PCR assay. A mixture of 60 forward primers for TCR Vbeta segments and 13 reverse primers for TCR Jbeta segments was used in the multiplex PCR. Amplification of the CDR3 region of rearranged TCR beta genes was performed with a multiplex PCR assay on genomic DNA. The amplified TCR beta libraries were sequenced on the Illumina HiSeq System as 87-base-pair reads. Concerning the study's data processing: In a later analysis, about 80 million unique TCR beta chains were counted across the 500 to 700 repertoires, and around 10 million of these chains were shared by at least two donors. To remove PCR and sequencing errors, raw reads were error-corrected and collapsed into unique sequences using a nearest-neighbor algorithm that merged closely related sequences. To assign V, D and J gene segments, CDR3 sequences were aligned to IMGT reference sequences. For a sequence to be retained, a match of at least six nucleotides was required to both a V gene segment and a J gene segment. A rearrangement was called productive if the CDR3 had no stop codons and remained in frame with V and J, and every other rearrangement was called non-productive. Following IMGT convention, CDR3 was defined as the stretch from the second conserved V-encoded cysteine to the conserved J-encoded phenylalanine. The earlier analysis of more than 450 of the donors excluded sequences that lacked an unambiguous match to a single V gene segment. An earlier analysis of some 610 of the donors called V segments functional above 56.7% productive rearrangements and segregating when the between-donor standard deviation exceeded 5%. A statistical classification framework was built for diagnosing cytomegalovirus status from the catalog of TCR beta chain sequences. V and J gene assignment, in a later analysis, came from comparing TCR nucleotide sequences with IMGT/GENE-DB human TR gene sequences. In a later analysis, CDR3 sequences and most-parsimonious VDJ recombination scenarios were assigned using the TCRdist pipeline. A later analysis defined each TCR beta chain by its CDR3 amino acid sequence plus V-gene family, and excluded reads lacking a unique V-gene family. In a later analysis, 450 to 600 highly shared, low-generation-probability nucleotide sequences were removed to address suspected cross-contamination and a sequencing artifact. In a later analysis, a clonal expansion index for each public chain was calculated from normalized within-repertoire ranks of inferred template counts. A later analysis computed generation probabilities with a VDJ recombination model fitted to out-of-frame rearrangements, and checked the results against IGoR. In a later analysis, hypergeometric tests were used to score TCR-TCR, TCR-HLA and TCR-CMV co-occurrence, with a repertoire-size bias correction applied to TCR pairs. To estimate false discovery rates, a later analysis permuted the HLA or CMV assignments 20 times. In a later analysis, co-occurring TCRs were grouped using DBSCAN, with TCRdist sequence similarity added in when clustering inside HLA-allele-positive subsets. Repertoires with fewer than 30,000 or more than 120,000 public chains, plus five repertoires with anomalous nucleotide sharing, were excluded from co-occurrence clustering. TCRdb retrieved this table from immuneACCESS and kept in-frame rearrangements only. Not all clones are present; in checked studies, unresolved V genes account for under half, and no reason is known for the remainder. That table gives V, J and clone size, and the DNA gave D and trimming. The sample profile shows under 200,000 clones; approximately 86% of them were found once. The ten most abundant clones make up less than 1.3% of the sample.

From a lookup of the germline V gene, CDR1 and CDR2 are SGDLS and YYNGEE. V is pared back by 0 bases and J by 9 bases, with 9 bases lying between the germline termini. The CDR3 goes from the cysteine to the phenylalanine over 12 residues. Here the CDR3 DNA is all that survives: 36 bases in frame from base 1. The chain uses TRBV9 and TRBJ1-2; perhaps TRBD1 is the D gene, with 5 bases matching. Specimen: PBMCs. This receptor was identified in a boy aged 2 to 10 in good health and CMV-seronegative. The nucleotide sequence reads as follows: TGTGCCAGCAGCGTAGCAAAGGGGAGCTACACCTTC. This yields the protein CASSVAKGSYTF.